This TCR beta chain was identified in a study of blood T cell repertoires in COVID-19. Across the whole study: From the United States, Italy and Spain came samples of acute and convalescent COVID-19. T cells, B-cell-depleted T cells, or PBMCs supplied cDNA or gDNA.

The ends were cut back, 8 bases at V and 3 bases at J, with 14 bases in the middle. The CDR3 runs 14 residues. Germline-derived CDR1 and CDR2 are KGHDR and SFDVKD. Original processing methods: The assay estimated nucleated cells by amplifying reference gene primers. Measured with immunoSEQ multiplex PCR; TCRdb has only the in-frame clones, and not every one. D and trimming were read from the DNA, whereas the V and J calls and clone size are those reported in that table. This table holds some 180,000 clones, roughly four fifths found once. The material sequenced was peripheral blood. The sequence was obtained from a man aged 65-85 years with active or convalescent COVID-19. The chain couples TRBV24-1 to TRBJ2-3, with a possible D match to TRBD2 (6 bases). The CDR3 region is CATNSWRDTDTQYF. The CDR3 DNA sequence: TGTGCCACCAACTCTTGGCGGGATACAGATACGCAGTATTTT.